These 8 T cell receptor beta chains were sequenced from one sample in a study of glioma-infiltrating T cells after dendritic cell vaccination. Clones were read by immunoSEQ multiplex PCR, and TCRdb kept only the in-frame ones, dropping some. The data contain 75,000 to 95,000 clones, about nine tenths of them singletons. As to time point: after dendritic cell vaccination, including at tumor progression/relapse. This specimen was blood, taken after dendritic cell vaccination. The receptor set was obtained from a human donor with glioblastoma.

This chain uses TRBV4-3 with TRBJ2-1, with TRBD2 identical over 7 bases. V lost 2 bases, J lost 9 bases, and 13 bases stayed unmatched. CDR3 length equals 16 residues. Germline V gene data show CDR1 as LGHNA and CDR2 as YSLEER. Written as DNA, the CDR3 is TGCGCCAGCAGCCAAATCCGCGGGAGTAGCCCGGGTGAGCAGTTCTTC. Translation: CASSQIRGSSPGEQFF.

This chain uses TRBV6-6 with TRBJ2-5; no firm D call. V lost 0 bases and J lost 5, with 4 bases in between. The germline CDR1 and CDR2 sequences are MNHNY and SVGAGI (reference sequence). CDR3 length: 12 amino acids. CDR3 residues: CASSYSRETQYF. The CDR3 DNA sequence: TGTGCCAGCAGTTACTCGAGGGAGACCCAGTACTTC.

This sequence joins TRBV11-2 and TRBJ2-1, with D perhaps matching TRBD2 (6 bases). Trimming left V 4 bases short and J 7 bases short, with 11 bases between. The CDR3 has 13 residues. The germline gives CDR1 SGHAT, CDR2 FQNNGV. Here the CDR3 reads CASSSLLANEQFF. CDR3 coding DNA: TGTGCCAGCAGCTCGTTACTAGCAAATGAGCAGTTCTTC.

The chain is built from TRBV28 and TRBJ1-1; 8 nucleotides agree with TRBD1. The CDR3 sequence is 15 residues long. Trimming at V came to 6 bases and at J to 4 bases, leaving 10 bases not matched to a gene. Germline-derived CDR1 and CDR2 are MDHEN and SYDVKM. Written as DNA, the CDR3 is TGTGCCAGCAGCTCCCCCAGGGGGCAGAGCACTGAAGCTTTCTTT. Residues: CASSSPRGQSTEAFF.

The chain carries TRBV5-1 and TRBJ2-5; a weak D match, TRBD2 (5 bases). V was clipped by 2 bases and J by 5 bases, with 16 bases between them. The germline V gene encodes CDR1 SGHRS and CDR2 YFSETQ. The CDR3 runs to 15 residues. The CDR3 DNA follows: TGCGCCAGCAGCTTTCCTGCAGCCCGAGGGGAGACCCAGTACTTC. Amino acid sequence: CASSFPAARGETQYF.

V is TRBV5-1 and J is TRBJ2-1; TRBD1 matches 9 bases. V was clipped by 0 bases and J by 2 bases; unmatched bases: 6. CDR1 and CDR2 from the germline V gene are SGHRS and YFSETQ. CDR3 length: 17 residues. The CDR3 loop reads CASSLATGTGPYNEQFF. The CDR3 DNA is TGCGCCAGCAGCTTGGCCACCGGGACAGGGCCCTACAATGAGCAGTTCTTC.

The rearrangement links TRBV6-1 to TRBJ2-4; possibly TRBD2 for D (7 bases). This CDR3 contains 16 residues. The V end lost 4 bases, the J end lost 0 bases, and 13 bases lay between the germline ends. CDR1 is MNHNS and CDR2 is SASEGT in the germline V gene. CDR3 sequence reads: CASSVMGGLAKNIQYF. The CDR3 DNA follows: TGTGCCAGCAGTGTAATGGGGGGGCTAGCCAAAAACATTCAGTACTTC.

The CDR3 reads CASRTGVDEQYF. In DNA form, the CDR3 reads TGTGCCAGCCGGACAGGGGTCGACGAGCAGTACTTC. This chain uses TRBV2 with TRBJ2-7; 9 positions agree with TRBD1. The junction had 4 bases not matched to a gene; V was cut back by 8 bases and J by 5 bases. From germline, CDR1 is SNHLY and CDR2 FYNNEI. This CDR3 contains 12 residues.